This T cell receptor beta chain comes out of a study of neoadjuvant anti-PD-1 for oral cavity cancer. Turning to the study itself: Around day 43, patients without progression received a fourth nivolumab dose before surgery.

Assay: immunoSEQ multiplex PCR; the TCRdb copy retains only in-frame clones and omits some. The sample lists about 68,000 clones; approximately 84% were seen once. The time point here: after neoadjuvant nivolumab, at surgical resection. Patients had newly diagnosed, untreated stage II-IVA oral cavity squamous cell carcinoma. No culture or expansion preceded analysis of these blood cells. Germline V lookup: CDR1 SGHRS, CDR2 YFSETQ. The CDR3 consists of 16 residues. Trimming took 4 bases from V and 5 from J; bases not matched to a gene: 9. The sequencing here drew on PBMCs, taken after nivolumab (anti-PD-1) treatment. V is TRBV5-1 and J is TRBJ2-2; 9 nucleotides align to TRBD1. The TCR sequence derives from a person between 40 and 79 years old with oral cavity squamous cell carcinoma. Here the CDR3 DNA reads TGCGCCAGCAGCCCGACCGGGACAGGGAGGACCGGGGAGCTGTTTTTT. Translated, it gives CASSPTGTGRTGELFF.